This record covers a single T cell receptor (beta chain). Its antigen remains unidentified. V was cut by 5 bases and J by 4 bases, with 12 bases left in between. CDR3 length: 13 amino acids. Germline V gene lookup returns CDR1 MDHEN and CDR2 SYDVKM. This sample was included in a study of cytomegalovirus exposure and HLA in healthy donors. The PCR made use of 60 Vbeta and 13 Jbeta primers. Produced via immunoSEQ multiplex PCR; TCRdb's table is partial and in-frame only. The sample holds roughly 160,000 clones, about four fifths seen once. General study findings and limits: Association with HLA alleles at 0.05 false discovery rate was found for some 18,000 TCR beta sequences in a later analysis.

The chain carries TRBV28 and TRBJ2-7; no clear D gene. The sequence derives from a man under 40 in good health and CMV-seronegative. The source material was PBMCs. This CDR3 is CASSPSGTYEQYF. The CDR3 DNA follows: TGTGCCAGCAGTCCCTCGGGTACGTACGAGCAGTACTTC. The entire variable domain, with the rest obtained from reference TRBV28 and TRBJ2-7, is as follows: DVKVTQSSRYLVKRTGEKVFLECVQDMDHENMFWYRQDPGLGLRLIYFSYDVKMKEKGDIPEGYSVSREKKERFSLILESASTNQTSMYLCASSPSGTYEQYFGPGTRLTVT.